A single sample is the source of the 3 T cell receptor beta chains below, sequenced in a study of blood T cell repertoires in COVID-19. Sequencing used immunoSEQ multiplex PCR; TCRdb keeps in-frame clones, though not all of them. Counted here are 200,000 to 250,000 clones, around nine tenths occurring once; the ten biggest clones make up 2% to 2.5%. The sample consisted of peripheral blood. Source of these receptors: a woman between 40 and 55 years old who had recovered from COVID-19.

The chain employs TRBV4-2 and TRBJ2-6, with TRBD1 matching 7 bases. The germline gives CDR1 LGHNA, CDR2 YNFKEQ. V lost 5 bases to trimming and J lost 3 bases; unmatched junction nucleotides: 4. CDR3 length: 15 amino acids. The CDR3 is CASSSTGVGANVLTF. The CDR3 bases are TGTGCCAGCAGCTCCACAGGGGTTGGGGCCAACGTCCTGACTTTC.

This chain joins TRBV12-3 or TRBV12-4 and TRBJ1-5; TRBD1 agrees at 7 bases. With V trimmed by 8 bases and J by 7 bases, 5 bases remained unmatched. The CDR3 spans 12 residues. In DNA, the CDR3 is TGTGCCAGCGGACAGGTCTACCAGCCCCAGCATTTT. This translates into CASGQVYQPQHF.

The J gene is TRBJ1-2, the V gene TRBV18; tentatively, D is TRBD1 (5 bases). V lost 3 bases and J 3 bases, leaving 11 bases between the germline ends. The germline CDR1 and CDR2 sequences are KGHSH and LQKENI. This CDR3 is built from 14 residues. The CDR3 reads CASSPDPGDYGYTF. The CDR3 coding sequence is TGTGCCAGCTCACCTGATCCGGGGGACTATGGCTACACCTTC.